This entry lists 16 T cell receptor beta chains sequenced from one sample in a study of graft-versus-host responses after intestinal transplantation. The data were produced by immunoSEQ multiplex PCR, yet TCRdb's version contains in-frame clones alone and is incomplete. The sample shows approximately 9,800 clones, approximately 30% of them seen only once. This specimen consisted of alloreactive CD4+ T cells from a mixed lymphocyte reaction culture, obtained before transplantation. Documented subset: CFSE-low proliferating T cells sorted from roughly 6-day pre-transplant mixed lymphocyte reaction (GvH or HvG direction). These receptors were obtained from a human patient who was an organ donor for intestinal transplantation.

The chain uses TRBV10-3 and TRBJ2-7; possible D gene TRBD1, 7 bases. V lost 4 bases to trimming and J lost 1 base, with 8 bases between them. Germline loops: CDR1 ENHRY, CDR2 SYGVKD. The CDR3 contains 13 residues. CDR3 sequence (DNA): TGTGCCATCAGTGCAGGGGGGTCCTACGAGCAGTACTTC. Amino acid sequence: CAISAGGSYEQYF.

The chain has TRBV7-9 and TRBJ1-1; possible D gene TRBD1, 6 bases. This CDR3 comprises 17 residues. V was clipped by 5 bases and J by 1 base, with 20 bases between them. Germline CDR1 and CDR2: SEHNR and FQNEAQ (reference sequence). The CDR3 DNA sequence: TGTGCCAGCAGCCCCGCAAGGGGTGCAGGGGCGAACACTGAAGCTTTCTTT. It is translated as CASSPARGAGANTEAFF.

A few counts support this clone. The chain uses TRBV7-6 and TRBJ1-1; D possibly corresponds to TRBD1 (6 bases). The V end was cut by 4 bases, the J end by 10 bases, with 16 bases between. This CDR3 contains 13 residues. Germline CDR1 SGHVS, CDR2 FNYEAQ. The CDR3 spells CASSSQGLGGAFF. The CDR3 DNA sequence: TGTGCCAGCAGCTCTCAGGGGTTGGGTGGAGCTTTCTTT.

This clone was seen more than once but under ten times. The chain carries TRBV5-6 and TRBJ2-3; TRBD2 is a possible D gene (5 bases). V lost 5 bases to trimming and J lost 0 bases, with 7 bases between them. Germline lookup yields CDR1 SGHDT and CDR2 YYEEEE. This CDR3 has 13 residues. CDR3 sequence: CASRRTSTDTQYF. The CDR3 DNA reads TGTGCCAGCAGACGGACTAGCACAGATACGCAGTATTTT.

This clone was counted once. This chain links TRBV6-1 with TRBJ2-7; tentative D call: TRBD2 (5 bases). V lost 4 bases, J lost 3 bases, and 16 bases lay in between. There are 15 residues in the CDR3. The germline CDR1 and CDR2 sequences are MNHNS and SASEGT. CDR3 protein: CASSGGWPGNYEQYF. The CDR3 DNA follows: TGTGCCAGCAGTGGGGGATGGCCCGGGAACTACGAGCAGTACTTC.

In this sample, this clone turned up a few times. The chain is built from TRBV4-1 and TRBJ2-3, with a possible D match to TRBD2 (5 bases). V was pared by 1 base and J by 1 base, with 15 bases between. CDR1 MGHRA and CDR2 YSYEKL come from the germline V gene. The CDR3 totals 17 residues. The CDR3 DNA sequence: TGCGCCAGCAGCCAAGGCCCCCTAGCTTCGCGCACAGATACGCAGTATTTT. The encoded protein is CASSQGPLASRTDTQYF.

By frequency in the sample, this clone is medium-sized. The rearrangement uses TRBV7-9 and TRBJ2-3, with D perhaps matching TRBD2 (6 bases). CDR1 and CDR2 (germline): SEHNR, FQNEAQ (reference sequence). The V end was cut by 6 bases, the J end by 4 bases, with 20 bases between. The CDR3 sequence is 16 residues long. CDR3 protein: CASSLNTGTVADTQYF. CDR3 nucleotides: TGTGCCAGCAGTCTGAACACGGGGACTGTAGCAGATACGCAGTATTTT.

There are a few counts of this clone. In DNA, the CDR3 is TGTGCCAGTAGTATTCTAGGGGCGCCTGAGCAGTACTTC. Amino acids: CASSILGAPEQYF. The rearrangement uses TRBV19 and TRBJ2-7, with D maybe TRBD1 (5 bases). The CDR3 contains 13 residues. V was cut by 3 bases and J by 7 bases, with 13 bases left in between. Germline lookup yields CDR1 LNHDA and CDR2 SQIVND (reference sequence).

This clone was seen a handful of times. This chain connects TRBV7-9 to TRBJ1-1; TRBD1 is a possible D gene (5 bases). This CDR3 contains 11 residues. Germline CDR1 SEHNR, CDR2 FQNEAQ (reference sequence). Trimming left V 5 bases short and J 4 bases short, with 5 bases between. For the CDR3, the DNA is TGTGCCAGCAGCCAGGGCACTGAAGCTTTCTTT. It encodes CASSQGTEAFF.

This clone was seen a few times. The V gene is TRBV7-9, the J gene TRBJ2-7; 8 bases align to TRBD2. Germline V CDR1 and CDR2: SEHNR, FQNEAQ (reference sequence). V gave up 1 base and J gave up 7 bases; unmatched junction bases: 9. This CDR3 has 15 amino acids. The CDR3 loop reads CASSLVYGGAWEQYF. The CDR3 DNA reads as TGTGCCAGCAGCTTAGTATACGGGGGGGCTTGGGAGCAGTACTTC.

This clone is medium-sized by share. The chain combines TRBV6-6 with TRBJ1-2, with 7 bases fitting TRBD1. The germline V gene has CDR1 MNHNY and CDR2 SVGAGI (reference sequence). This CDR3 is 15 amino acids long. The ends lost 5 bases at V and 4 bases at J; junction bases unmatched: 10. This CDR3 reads CASSRALGQVYGYTF. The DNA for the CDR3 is TGTGCCAGCAGTCGGGCCCTAGGACAGGTCTATGGCTACACCTTC.

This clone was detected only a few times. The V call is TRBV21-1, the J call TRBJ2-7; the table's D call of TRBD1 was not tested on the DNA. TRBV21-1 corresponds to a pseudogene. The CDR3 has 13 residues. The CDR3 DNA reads TGTGCCAGTTTGACAGGGATTTCCTACGAGCAGTACTTC. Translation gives CASLTGISYEQYF.

DNA for the CDR3: TGCAGTGCTAGACGGTTCACTGAAGCTTTCTTT. Its translation: CSARRFTEAFF. The chain links TRBV20-1 to TRBJ1-1; no firm D call. Germline CDR1 and CDR2: DFQATT and SNEGSKA (reference sequence). Deletions cut 2 bases from V and 4 bases from J, with 5 bases between. The CDR3 totals 11 residues.

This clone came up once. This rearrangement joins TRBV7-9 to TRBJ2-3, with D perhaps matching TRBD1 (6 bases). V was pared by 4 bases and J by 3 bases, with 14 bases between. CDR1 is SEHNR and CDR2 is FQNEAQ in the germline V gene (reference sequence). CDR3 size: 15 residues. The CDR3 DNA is TGTGCCAGCAGCTCAGCGAACAGGGCTACAGATACGCAGTATTTT. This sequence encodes CASSSANRATDTQYF.

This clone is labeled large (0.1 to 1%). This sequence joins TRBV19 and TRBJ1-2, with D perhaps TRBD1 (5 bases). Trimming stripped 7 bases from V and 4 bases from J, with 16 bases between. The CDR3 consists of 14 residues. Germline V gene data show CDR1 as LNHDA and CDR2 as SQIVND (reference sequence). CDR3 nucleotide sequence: TGTGCCAGTAATCGCGGCGGCAGGGCCTATGGCTACACCTTC. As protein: CASNRGGRAYGYTF.

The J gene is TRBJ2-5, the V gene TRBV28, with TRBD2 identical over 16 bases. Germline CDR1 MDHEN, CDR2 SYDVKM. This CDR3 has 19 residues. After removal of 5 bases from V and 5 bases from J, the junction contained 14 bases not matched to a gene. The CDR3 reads CASSPTPGTSGGGRETQYF. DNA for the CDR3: TGTGCCAGCAGTCCAACACCGGGGACTAGCGGGGGGGGGCGTGAGACCCAGTACTTC.